The clone carrying this T cell receptor beta chain was counted a few times. Its antigen is unidentified. The sample is drawn from a study of T-cell reconstitution after alpha-beta-depleted transplantation in children. The CDR3 has 15 amino acids. CDR1 LGHDT and CDR2 YNNKEL come from the germline V gene (reference sequence). Trimming removed 4 bases at V and 2 bases at J, with 14 bases between. Overall study findings and caveats: T-cell numbers and diversity, one year after transplant, stemmed largely from T cells that were newly produced. At around two months after transplant, the alpha-beta T cells were reportedly derived from several hundred expanded clones that came from non-depleted graft cells. Surviving recipient T cells and thymic progenitors underlay high day-60 TCRbeta diversity in some patients.

This sample's TCRbeta library carried unique molecular identifier barcodes. TCRdb used MiXCR to reprocess the PCR reads, holding one entry per CDR3 protein. The repertoire holds fewer than 150,000 distinct CDR3 sequences, with about a tenth as singletons. The sample was PBMCs, mostly from graft donor cells, taken 180 days after TCRalphabeta/CD19-depleted stem cell transplant. The rearrangement uses TRBV3-1 and TRBJ2-5; weak D call: TRBD1 (5 bases). The origin of this receptor is a girl under three years old who had a stem cell transplant for combined immunodeficiency, so the T cells may come from the graft donor. CDR3 bases: TGTGCCAGCAGCCCTACTCGACAGTTGCAAGAGACCCAGTACTTC. The encoded protein is CASSPTRQLQETQYF.